This entry concerns a single TCR beta chain. This clonotype was observed a handful of times. The specificity of this receptor is unknown. Base qualities are not recorded, but no much larger clone differs from it by a single base. The data are from a study of yellow fever vaccine responses in identical twins (dated by TCRdb to 2016 to 2019). Background for the entire study: In identical twins, the study followed T cell clones that responded to the vaccine with precision. General conclusions and limits of the study: The authors reported that the T cell response to vaccination in identical twins appeared partly convergent and partly personalized.

Libraries were made using RT-PCR. TCRdb records Illumina HiSeq 2500 as the sequencer. The public sequencing data were trimmed at Q25 with fastp and processed into clonotypes with MiXCR by TCRdb, which kept only in-frame beta chains. Under each unique CDR3 protein, matching rows form one entry showing the most common genes and DNA. Present in this sample are around 18,000 distinct CDR3 sequences, less than 70% of which were seen just once. More than 7% of the sample lies in the top ten. From cysteine to phenylalanine, the CDR3 is 14 amino acids long. Left in the record is the CDR3 DNA by itself, 42 bases read in frame from the first base. From the germline V gene (reference sequence), CDR1 is DFQATT and CDR2 is SNEGSKA. Compared with germline, V lacks 0 bases and J lacks 5 bases; bases without a gene match: 4.

The sample in question was T cells from blood (PBMCs), unsorted or a sorted subset (not recorded which), obtained before or after yellow fever vaccination (not recorded which). This TCR was recovered from a woman aged 18-29 years who received the yellow fever vaccine. Donor details come from another sample of the same person, matched by shared clones. Rearrangement joined TRBV20-1 to TRBJ2-1, with 7 bases matching TRBD2. The CDR3 protein is CSARDPGLDNEQFF. The sequence in DNA is TGCAGTGCTAGAGACCCCGGACTAGACAATGAGCAGTTCTTC.